This TCR beta chain was recovered during a study of CD8 T cell repertoires and HIV-1 epitope variants. About the research overall: Separate wells received one of Twenty-five Gag or Nef variant peptides. Overall study results and limits: Under 10 TCR beta clonotypes were antigen-specific, roughly six apparently recognizing autologous or escape variants.

The CDR3 length is 13 residues. Germline CDR1 is MNHEY and CDR2 is SVGAGI. Between the trimmed V and J ends, which lost 6 bases and 5 bases, there was a span of 13 bases. Here immunoSEQ multiplex PCR was the method, and the copy in TCRdb shows in-frame clones only, minus some. The sample includes several thousand clones, around 60% of them seen just once. This clone was observed a few times. What it binds is not known. Material: cultured CD8+ T cells derived from PBMCs. The chain has TRBV6-5 and TRBJ2-5; no clear D gene. The clonotype comes from a male donor with HIV. This chain's CDR3 is CASSLGFRETQYF. CDR3 DNA: TGTGCCAGCAGCCTCGGGTTCCGCGAGACCCAGTACTTC.